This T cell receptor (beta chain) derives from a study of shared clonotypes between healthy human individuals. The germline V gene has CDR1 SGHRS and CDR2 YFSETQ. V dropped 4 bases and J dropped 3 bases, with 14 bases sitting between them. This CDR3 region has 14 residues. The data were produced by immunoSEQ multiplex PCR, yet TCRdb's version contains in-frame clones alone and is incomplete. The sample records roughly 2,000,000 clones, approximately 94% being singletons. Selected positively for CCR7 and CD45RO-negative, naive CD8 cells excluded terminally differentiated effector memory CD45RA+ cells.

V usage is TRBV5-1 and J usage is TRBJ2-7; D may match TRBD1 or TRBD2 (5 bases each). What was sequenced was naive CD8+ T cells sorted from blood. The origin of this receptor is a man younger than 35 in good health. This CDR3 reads CASSPGTDNYEQYF. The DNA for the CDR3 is TGCGCCAGCAGCCCCGGGACGGATAACTACGAGCAGTACTTC.